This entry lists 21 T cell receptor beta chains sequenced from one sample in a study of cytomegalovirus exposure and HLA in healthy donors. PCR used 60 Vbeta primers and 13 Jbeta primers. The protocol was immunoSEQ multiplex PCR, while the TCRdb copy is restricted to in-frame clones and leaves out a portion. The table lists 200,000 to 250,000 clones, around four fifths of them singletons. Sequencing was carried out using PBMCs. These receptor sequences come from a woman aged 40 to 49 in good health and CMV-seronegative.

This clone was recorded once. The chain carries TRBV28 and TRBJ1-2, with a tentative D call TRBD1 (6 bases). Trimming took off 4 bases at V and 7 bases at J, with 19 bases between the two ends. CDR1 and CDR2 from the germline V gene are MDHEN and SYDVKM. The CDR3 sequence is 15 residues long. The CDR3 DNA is TGTGCCAGCAGTTCATACAGACAGGCCCCCCCTGGCTACACCTTC. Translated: CASSSYRQAPPGYTF.

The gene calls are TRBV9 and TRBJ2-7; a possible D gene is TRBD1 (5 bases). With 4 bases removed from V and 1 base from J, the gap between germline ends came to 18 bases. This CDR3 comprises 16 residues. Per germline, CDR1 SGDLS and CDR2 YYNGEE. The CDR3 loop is CASSSDPWTPSYEQYF. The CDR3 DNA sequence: TGTGCCAGCAGCTCCGACCCTTGGACACCATCCTACGAGCAGTACTTC.

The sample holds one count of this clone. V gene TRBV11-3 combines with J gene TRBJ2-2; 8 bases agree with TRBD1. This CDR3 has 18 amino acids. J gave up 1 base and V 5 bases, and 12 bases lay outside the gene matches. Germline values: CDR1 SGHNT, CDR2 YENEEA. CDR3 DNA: TGTGCCAGCAGCCCGTCAAGACAGGGGCCTGAGAACACCGGGGAGCTGTTTTTT. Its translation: CASSPSRQGPENTGELFF.

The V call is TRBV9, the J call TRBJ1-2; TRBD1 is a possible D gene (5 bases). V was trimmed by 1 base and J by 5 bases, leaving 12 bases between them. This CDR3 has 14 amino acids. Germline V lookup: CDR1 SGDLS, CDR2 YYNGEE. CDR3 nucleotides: TGTGCCAGCAGCGTAATGGCAGGGCTTTATGGCTACACCTTC. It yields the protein CASSVMAGLYGYTF.

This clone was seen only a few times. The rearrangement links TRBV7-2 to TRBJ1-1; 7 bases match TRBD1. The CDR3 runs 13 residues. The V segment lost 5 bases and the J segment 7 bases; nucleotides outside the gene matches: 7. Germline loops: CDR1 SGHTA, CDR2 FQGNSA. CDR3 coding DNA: TGTGCCAGCAGCCTACAGGGGAAGGGTGAAGCTTTCTTT. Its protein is CASSLQGKGEAFF.

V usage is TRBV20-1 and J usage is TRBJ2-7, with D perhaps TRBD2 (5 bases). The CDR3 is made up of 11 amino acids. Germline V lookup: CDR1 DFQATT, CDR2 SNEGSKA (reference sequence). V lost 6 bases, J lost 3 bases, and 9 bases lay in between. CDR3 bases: TGCAGTGCGGCTGAGGGCTACGAGCAGTACTTC. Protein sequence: CSAAEGYEQYF.

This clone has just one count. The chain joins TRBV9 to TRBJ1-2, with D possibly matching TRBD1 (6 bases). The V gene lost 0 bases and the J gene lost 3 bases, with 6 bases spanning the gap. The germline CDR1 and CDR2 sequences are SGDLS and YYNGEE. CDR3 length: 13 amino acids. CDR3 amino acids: CASSVDRDYGYTF. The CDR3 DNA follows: TGTGCCAGCAGCGTAGACAGGGACTATGGCTACACCTTC.

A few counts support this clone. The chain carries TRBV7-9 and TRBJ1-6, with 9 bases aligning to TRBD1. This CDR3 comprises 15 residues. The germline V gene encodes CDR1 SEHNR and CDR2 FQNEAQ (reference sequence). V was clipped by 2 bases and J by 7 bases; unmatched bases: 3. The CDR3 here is CASSLIGTGNSPLHF. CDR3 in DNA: TGTGCCAGCAGCTTAATAGGGACAGGGAATTCACCCCTCCACTTT. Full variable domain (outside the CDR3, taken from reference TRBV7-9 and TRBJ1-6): DTGVSQNPRHKITKRGQNVTFRCDPISEHNRLYWYRQTLGQGPEFLTYFQNEAQLEKSRLLSDRFSAERPKGSFSTLEIQRTEQGDSAMYLCASSLIGTGNSPLHFGNGTRLTVT.

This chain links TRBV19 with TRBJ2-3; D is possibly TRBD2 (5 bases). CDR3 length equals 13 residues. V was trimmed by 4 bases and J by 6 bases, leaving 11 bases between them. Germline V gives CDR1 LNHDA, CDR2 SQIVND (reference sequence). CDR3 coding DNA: TGTGCCAGTAGTAGCCGGGGTGAGGATACGCAGTATTTT. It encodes CASSSRGEDTQYF.

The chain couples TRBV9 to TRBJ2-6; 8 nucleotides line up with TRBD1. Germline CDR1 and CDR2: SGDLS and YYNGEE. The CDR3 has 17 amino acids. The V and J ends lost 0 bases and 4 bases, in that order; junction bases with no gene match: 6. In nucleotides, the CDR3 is TGTGCCAGCAGCGTAGCGACAGGGGTTTCGGGGGCCAACGTCCTGACTTTC. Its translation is CASSVATGVSGANVLTF.

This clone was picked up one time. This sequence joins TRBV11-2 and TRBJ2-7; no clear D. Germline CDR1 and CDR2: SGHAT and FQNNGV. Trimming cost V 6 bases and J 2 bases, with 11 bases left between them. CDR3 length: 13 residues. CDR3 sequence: CASRVNTAYEQYF. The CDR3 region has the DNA TGTGCCAGCAGGGTAAACACAGCCTACGAGCAGTACTTC.

CDR3 DNA: TGTGCCAGCAGCTTGGACCGGTCTGGAGGGGAGACCCAGTACTTC. Amino acid sequence: CASSLDRSGGETQYF. V gene TRBV7-8 combines with J gene TRBJ2-5; perhaps TRBD2 as D (6 bases). The germline V gene has CDR1 SGHVS and CDR2 FQNEAQ. The CDR3 is made up of 15 amino acids. Trimming pared 3 bases from V and 5 bases from J, leaving 16 bases between.

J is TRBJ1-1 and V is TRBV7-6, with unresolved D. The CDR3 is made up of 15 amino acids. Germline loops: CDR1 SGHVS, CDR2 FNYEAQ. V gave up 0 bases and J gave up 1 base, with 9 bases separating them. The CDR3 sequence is CASSLAQWSNTEAFF. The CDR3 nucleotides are TGTGCCAGCAGCTTAGCGCAGTGGTCGAACACTGAAGCTTTCTTT.

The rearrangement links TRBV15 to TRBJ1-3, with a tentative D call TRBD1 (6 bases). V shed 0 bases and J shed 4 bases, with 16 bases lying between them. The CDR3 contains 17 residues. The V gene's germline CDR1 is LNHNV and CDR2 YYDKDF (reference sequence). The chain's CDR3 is CATSRDYGAGDGNTIYF. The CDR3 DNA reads TGTGCCACCAGCAGAGATTACGGGGCAGGGGACGGAAACACCATATATTTT.

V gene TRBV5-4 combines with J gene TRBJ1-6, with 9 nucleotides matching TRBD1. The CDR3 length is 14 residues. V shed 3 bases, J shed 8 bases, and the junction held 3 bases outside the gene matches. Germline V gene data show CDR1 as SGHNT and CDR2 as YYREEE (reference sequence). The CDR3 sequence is CASSYRDRDSPLHF. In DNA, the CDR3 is TGTGCCAGCAGCTACCGGGACAGGGATTCACCCCTCCACTTT.

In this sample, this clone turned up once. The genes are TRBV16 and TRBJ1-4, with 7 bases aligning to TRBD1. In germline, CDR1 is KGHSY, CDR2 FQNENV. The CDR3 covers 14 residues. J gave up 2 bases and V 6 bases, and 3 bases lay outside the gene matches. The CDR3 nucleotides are TGTGCCAGCAGGCGGGACAGTACTAATGAAAAACTGTTTTTT. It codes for CASRRDSTNEKLFF.

CDR3 bases: TGTGCCAGCAGCTTACGTAGAGGCGCAACTAATGAAAAACTGTTTTTT. Translating gives CASSLRRGATNEKLFF. The chain links TRBV5-4 to TRBJ1-4; no clear D. Trimming left V 2 bases short and J 0 bases short, with 11 bases between. Germline-derived CDR1 and CDR2 are SGHNT and YYREEE (reference sequence). This CDR3 spans 16 amino acids.

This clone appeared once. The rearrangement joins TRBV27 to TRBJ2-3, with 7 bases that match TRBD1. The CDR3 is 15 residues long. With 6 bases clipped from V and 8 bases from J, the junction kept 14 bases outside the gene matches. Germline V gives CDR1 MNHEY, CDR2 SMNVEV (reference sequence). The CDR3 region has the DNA TGTGCCAGCAGCCCACTTGGGACAGCTCAGGGTACGCAGTATTTT. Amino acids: CASSPLGTAQGTQYF.

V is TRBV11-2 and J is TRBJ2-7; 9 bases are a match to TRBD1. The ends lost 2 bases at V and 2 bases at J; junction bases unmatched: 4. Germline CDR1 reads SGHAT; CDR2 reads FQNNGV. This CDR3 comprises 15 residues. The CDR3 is CASSLTGTGPYEQYF. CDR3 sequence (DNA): TGTGCCAGCAGCTTAACGGGGACAGGGCCCTACGAGCAGTACTTC.

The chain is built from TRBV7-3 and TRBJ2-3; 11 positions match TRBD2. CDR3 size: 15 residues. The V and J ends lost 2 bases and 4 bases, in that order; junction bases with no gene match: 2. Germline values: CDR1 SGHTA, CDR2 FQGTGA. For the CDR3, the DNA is TGTGCCAGCAGCTTACTTAGCGGGGGGGCAGATACGCAGTATTTT. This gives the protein CASSLLSGGADTQYF.

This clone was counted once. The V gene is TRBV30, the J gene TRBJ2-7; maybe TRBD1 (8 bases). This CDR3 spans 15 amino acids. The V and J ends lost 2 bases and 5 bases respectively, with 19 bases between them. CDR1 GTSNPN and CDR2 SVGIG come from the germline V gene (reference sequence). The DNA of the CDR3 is TGTGCCTGGAGTAATGACAGGGGAGGGAAGGACGAGCAGTACTTC. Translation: CAWSNDRGGKDEQYF.